A single sample gave rise to the 22 T cell receptor beta chains below, sequenced in a study of blood T cell repertoires in COVID-19. The method was immunoSEQ multiplex PCR; TCRdb's version includes in-frame clones alone and lacks a portion of them. The data show about 230,000 clones, roughly 84% seen once. Sequenced sample: peripheral blood. These receptors originate from a woman in her 50s with acute or convalescent COVID-19.

The chain couples TRBV11-1 to TRBJ2-1, with TRBD2 matching over 8 bases. The J segment lost 0 bases and the V segment lost 3 bases, leaving 4 bases of the junction unmatched. CDR1 and CDR2 (germline): SGHAT, FQDESV (reference sequence). CDR3 length: 16 residues. The chain's CDR3 is CASSFDRGGSYNEQFF. The CDR3 region has the DNA TGTGCCAGCAGCTTTGATCGGGGGGGCTCCTACAATGAGCAGTTCTTC.

The CDR3 DNA follows: TGTGCCAGCAGTTTAGGACAGGGACTCTACGAGCAGTACTTC. Translated: CASSLGQGLYEQYF. The chain has TRBV27 and TRBJ2-7; 8 nucleotides line up with TRBD1. V lost 2 bases, J lost 3 bases, and 3 bases stayed unmatched. Germline V gene lookup returns CDR1 MNHEY and CDR2 SMNVEV (reference sequence). The CDR3 is made up of 14 amino acids.

The chain uses TRBV5-4 and TRBJ1-4, with D perhaps TRBD1 (6 bases). V shed 0 bases and J shed 5 bases, with 14 bases lying between them. The CDR3 runs 16 residues. Germline CDR1 is SGHNT and CDR2 is YYREEE (reference sequence). This CDR3 reads CASSLGRGLGNEKLFF. The DNA of the CDR3 is TGTGCCAGCAGCTTGGGCAGGGGTTTGGGGAATGAAAAACTGTTTTTT. The full variable domain, in which reference TRBV5-4 and TRBJ1-4 provide the parts outside the CDR3, is ETGVTQSPTHLIKTRGQQVTLRCSSQSGHNTVSWYQQALGQGPQFIFQYYREEENGRGNFPPRFSGLQFPNYSSELNVNALELDDSALYLCASSLGRGLGNEKLFFGSGTQLSVL.

A few counts support this clone. V usage is TRBV28 and J usage is TRBJ2-1, with a possible D match to TRBD2 (6 bases). From germline, CDR1 is MDHEN and CDR2 SYDVKM. V was trimmed by 4 bases and J by 3 bases, leaving 19 bases between them. This CDR3 comprises 17 residues. CDR3: CASSYSGVRRNYNEQFF. DNA of the CDR3: TGTGCCAGCAGTTACTCGGGAGTCAGGAGAAACTACAATGAGCAGTTCTTC.

This clone appeared once. The chain links TRBV12-3 or TRBV12-4 to TRBJ2-7, with a weak D call TRBD1 (5 bases). Trimming shortened V by 5 bases and J by 4 bases, and 9 bases separated the two germline ends. This CDR3 spans 12 amino acids. CDR3 coding DNA: TGTGCCAGCAGTCTCCAGGGTTACGAGCAGTACTTC. The encoded protein is CASSLQGYEQYF.

This chain connects TRBV28 to TRBJ1-5; 7 bases fit TRBD1. The CDR3 runs 13 residues. Germline V CDR1 and CDR2: MDHEN, SYDVKM. J lost 7 bases, V lost 6 bases, and 6 bases had no gene match. CDR3 residues: CASRRQGGQPQHF. The CDR3 DNA sequence: TGTGCCAGCAGGAGACAGGGAGGACAGCCCCAGCATTTT.

The V call is TRBV29-1, the J call TRBJ2-6; no firm D call. The germline V gene encodes CDR1 SQVTM and CDR2 ANQGSEA. V lost 7 bases to trimming and J lost 0 bases, with 7 bases between them. This CDR3 comprises 13 residues. The CDR3 here is CSAQDSGANVLTF. The CDR3 DNA reads as TGCAGCGCTCAGGACTCTGGGGCCAACGTCCTGACTTTC.

This clone was counted a single time. The chain is built from TRBV20-1 and TRBJ1-1; D call uncertain. Germline CDR1 reads DFQATT; CDR2 reads SNEGSKA (reference sequence). The V and J ends lost 3 bases and 2 bases respectively, with 10 bases between them. The CDR3 runs 13 residues. This CDR3 reads CSASSGSNTEAFF. For the CDR3, the DNA is TGCAGTGCTAGTTCGGGGAGTAACACTGAAGCTTTCTTT.

The rearrangement uses TRBV7-6 and TRBJ2-7, with TRBD1 matching over 9 bases. This CDR3 region has 18 residues. Germline CDR1 reads SGHVS; CDR2 reads FNYEAQ. V dropped 1 base and J dropped 5; count of bases not matched to a gene: 15. CDR3 sequence: CASSLGGGQGFPRDEQYF. CDR3 DNA: TGTGCCAGCAGCTTAGGGGGCGGACAGGGGTTCCCCCGGGACGAGCAGTACTTC.

The chain employs TRBV3-1 (or the pseudogene TRBV3-2) and TRBJ2-3; maybe TRBD1 (5 bases). The CDR3 length is 14 residues. Germline CDR1 reads LGHDT; CDR2 reads YNNKEL (reference sequence). Trimming pared 2 bases from V and 4 bases from J, leaving 10 bases between. The CDR3 is CASSQRGSADTQYF. The CDR3 nucleotides are TGTGCCAGCAGCCAAAGGGGTAGTGCAGATACGCAGTATTTT.

The sample holds a few counts of this clone. V usage is TRBV4-1 and J usage is TRBJ2-2; 8 bases match TRBD1. V lost 4 bases, J lost 2 bases, and 9 bases stayed unmatched. The CDR3 consists of 17 residues. CDR1 and CDR2 (germline): MGHRA, YSYEKL. The CDR3 reads CASSPQGGTGNTGELFF. The CDR3 DNA reads as TGCGCCAGCAGCCCTCAAGGGGGGACAGGAAACACCGGGGAGCTGTTTTTT.

The rearrangement joins TRBV11-2 to TRBJ2-1; 7 bases align to TRBD1. The length of the CDR3 is 15 residues. The germline V gene encodes CDR1 SGHAT and CDR2 FQNNGV. With 5 bases clipped from V and 4 bases from J, the junction kept 8 bases outside the gene matches. The CDR3 is CASSPTGQRYNEQFF. DNA of the CDR3: TGTGCCAGCAGCCCTACGGGACAGAGATACAATGAGCAGTTCTTC.

The chain is built from TRBV19 and TRBJ2-6; D perhaps matches TRBD1 (5 bases). The CDR3 loop spans 17 amino acids. V was trimmed by 3 bases and J by 2 bases, leaving 14 bases between them. The germline V gene encodes CDR1 LNHDA and CDR2 SQIVND (reference sequence). The CDR3 bases are TGTGCCAGTAGTATCGAAGGGGTGAGGACTGGGGCCAACGTCCTGACTTTC. It encodes CASSIEGVRTGANVLTF.

The V and J genes are TRBV10-3 and TRBJ2-1; 9 nucleotides line up with TRBD2. From germline, CDR1 is ENHRY and CDR2 SYGVKD. The V and J ends lost 6 bases and 7 bases, in that order; junction bases with no gene match: 10. The CDR3 runs 15 residues. The CDR3 DNA reads TGTGCCATCAGGAAGGCTAGCGGGAATTGGAATGAGCAGTTCTTC. It encodes CAIRKASGNWNEQFF.

The chain couples TRBV11-2 to TRBJ1-3; 9 bases agree with TRBD1. The germline V gene has CDR1 SGHAT and CDR2 FQNNGV. The CDR3 is 18 amino acids. Unmatched junction bases numbered 12, after V lost 5 bases and J lost 1 base. CDR3 bases: TGTGCCAGCAGCAAATGGGCGGGACAGGGTCGGTCTGGAAACACCATATATTTT. It encodes CASSKWAGQGRSGNTIYF.

The V call is TRBV28, the J call TRBJ1-5, with D uncertain. The V and J ends lost 3 bases and 1 base respectively, with 13 bases between them. Germline V gene lookup returns CDR1 MDHEN and CDR2 SYDVKM. The CDR3 runs to 16 residues. The chain's CDR3 is CASSFRRALSNQPQHF. The DNA of the CDR3 is TGTGCCAGCAGTTTTCGGCGGGCCCTAAGCAATCAGCCCCAGCATTTT.

This clone was recorded at least ten times. This sequence joins TRBV6-5 and TRBJ2-1; possible D gene TRBD2, 7 bases. The CDR3 totals 13 residues. Germline assignment: CDR1 MNHEY and CDR2 SVGAGI. Trimming shortened V by 5 bases and J by 6 bases, and 11 bases separated the two germline ends. DNA for the CDR3: TGTGCCAGCAGTCGGGGGGCCCGCAATGAGCAGTTCTTC. Residues: CASSRGARNEQFF.

Only a few counts were recorded for this clone. The chain combines TRBV2 with TRBJ2-1, with a possible D match to TRBD2 (6 bases). V lost 5 bases, J lost 3 bases, and 11 bases lay in between. This CDR3 has 14 residues. CDR1 is SNHLY and CDR2 is FYNNEI in the germline V gene. In nucleotides, the CDR3 is TGTGCCAGCAGTCCACTTAGCGGCTACAATGAGCAGTTCTTC. Its protein product is CASSPLSGYNEQFF.

This chain links TRBV18 with TRBJ2-2; 11 bases are shared with TRBD1. J was trimmed by 7 bases and V by 3 bases; bases with no gene match: 4. CDR3 size: 15 residues. Germline values: CDR1 KGHSH, CDR2 LQKENI. This CDR3 reads CASSPGQGASGELFF. DNA of the CDR3: TGTGCCAGCTCACCCGGACAGGGGGCGAGCGGGGAGCTGTTTTTT.

The V gene is TRBV6-5, the J gene TRBJ1-6; D is ambiguous. This CDR3 spans 14 amino acids. CDR1 is MNHEY, CDR2 SVGAGI, per germline. V lost 0 bases to trimming and J lost 10 bases, with 10 bases between them. CDR3 DNA: TGTGCCAGCAGTTACTCGAGGTCCGGATCACCCCTCCACTTT. Translated: CASSYSRSGSPLHF.

The rearrangement uses TRBV7-3 and TRBJ2-1, with 7 bases identical to TRBD2. CDR3 size: 13 residues. CDR1 SGHTA and CDR2 FQGTGA come from the germline V gene. V shed 5 bases, J shed 14 bases, and the junction held 12 bases outside the gene matches. CDR3 amino acids: CASSLNVGGFKFF. The CDR3 nucleotides read TGTGCCAGCAGCCTAAACGTCGGGGGGTTCAAGTTCTTC.

Worth noting for this clone: At one end the junction does not follow the germline gene, possibly because of a read error. This chain joins TRBV19 and TRBJ2-2, with 10 bases identical to TRBD2. The germline gives CDR1 LNHDA, CDR2 SQIVND (reference sequence). The CDR3 contains 15 residues. CDR3 coding DNA: TGTGCCAGTACCCGGGGACTAGCGAAAACCGGGGAGCTGTTTTTT. Translating gives CASTRGLAKTGELFF.